This TCR beta chain was retrieved from a study of blood T cell repertoires in COVID-19. About the research overall: Collection of acute and convalescent COVID-19 samples took place in the United States, Italy and Spain.

As handled by the study authors: How many nucleated cells were present was estimated from reference gene primer amplification. TCRdb's copy holds only in-frame clones and misses some; the assay was immunoSEQ multiplex PCR. D and trimming were read from the DNA, whereas the V and J calls and clone size are those reported in that table. The top ten hold 2% to 3% of the sample, which has hundreds of thousands of clones, 83% seen once. Per the germline V gene, CDR1 is SGHDT and CDR2 is YYEEEE. Trimming took 0 bases from V and 7 from J, leaving 14 bases between them. The CDR3 sequence is 15 residues long.

The sequenced sample was peripheral blood. This TCR came from a middle-aged woman with active or convalescent COVID-19. The V and J genes are TRBV5-6 and TRBJ2-1; perhaps TRBD2 as D (5 bases). CDR3 DNA: TGTGCCAGCAGCTTGGTAACGGACTCGAGGAATGAGCAGTTCTTC. This codes for CASSLVTDSRNEQFF.